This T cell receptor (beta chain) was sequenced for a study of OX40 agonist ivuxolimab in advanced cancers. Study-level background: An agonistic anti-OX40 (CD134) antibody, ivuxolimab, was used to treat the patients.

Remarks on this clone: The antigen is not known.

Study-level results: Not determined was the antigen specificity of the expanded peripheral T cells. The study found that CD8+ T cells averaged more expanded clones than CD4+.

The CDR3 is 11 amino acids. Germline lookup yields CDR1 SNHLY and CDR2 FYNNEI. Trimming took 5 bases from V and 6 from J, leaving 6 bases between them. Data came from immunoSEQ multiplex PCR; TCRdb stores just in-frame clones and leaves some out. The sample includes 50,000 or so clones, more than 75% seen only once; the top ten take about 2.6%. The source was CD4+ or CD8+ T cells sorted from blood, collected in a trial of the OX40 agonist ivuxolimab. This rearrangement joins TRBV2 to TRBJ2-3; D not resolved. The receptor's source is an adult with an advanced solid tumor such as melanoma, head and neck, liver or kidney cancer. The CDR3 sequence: CASSSFDTQYF. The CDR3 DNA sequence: TGTGCCAGCAGTAGTTTTGATACGCAGTATTTT.